One sample yielded the 26 T cell receptor beta chains listed below, sequenced in a study of regulatory T cells in long-lasting Graves disease. Regarding time point: persistent/refractory GD, antithyroid drugs over 5 years with positive TRAb. PBMCs provided the RNA from which the TCR library was made. Arm-PCR of CDR3 regions and iRepertoire HTBI primers were the basis on which TCR beta libraries were built. TCRdb re-called the multiplex PCR reads through MiXCR, storing one row per CDR3 protein. The data show about 450,000 distinct CDR3 sequences, with about a quarter seen just once and about 27% held by the top ten. The sample here was peripheral blood mononuclear cells (PBMCs), taken when the disease was refractory, from a patient treated with antithyroid drugs. These receptor sequences come from a female donor with Graves disease.

At least ten counts were recorded for this clonotype. The chain is built from TRBV2 and TRBJ1-2, with 8 nucleotides matching TRBD1. Per the germline V gene, CDR1 is SNHLY and CDR2 is FYNNEI. V lost 1 base to trimming and J lost 8 bases; unmatched junction nucleotides: 6. The CDR3 spans 14 residues. The CDR3 bases are TGTGCCAGCAGTGAAGTTCAGGGGGCAAGGGGCTACACCTTC. This codes for CASSEVQGARGYTF. The complete variable domain, with remaining parts taken from reference TRBV2 and TRBJ1-2, reads EPEVTQTPSHQVTQMGQEVILRCVPISNHLYFYWYRQILGQKVEFLVSFYNNEISEKSEIFDDQFSVERPDGSNFTLKIRSTKLEDSAMYFCASSEVQGARGYTFGSGTRLTVV.

This clonotype was detected many times. The chain joins TRBV2 to TRBJ2-7; TRBD2 matches at 8 bases. V shed 7 bases, J shed 4 bases, and the junction held 3 bases outside the gene matches. This CDR3 contains 12 residues. Germline CDR1 SNHLY, CDR2 FYNNEI. The CDR3 loop reads CASNGRGYEQYF. The CDR3 DNA sequence: TGTGCCAGCAACGGGAGGGGGTACGAGCAGTACTTC.

This clonotype was recorded many times. The CDR3 loop is CASSRPGGQEDGLGETQYF. In DNA, the CDR3 is TGTGCCAGCAGTCGGCCTGGCGGACAAGAGGACGGGTTAGGAGAGACCCAGTACTTC. The chain uses TRBV2 and TRBJ2-5; D is possibly TRBD1 (5 bases). Germline CDR1 is SNHLY and CDR2 is FYNNEI. The ends were cut back, 5 bases at V and 4 bases at J, with 29 bases in the middle. There are 19 residues in the CDR3.

This clonotype was found a few times. The chain carries TRBV20-1 and TRBJ2-7; perhaps TRBD2 as D (6 bases). Germline-derived CDR1 and CDR2 are DFQATT and SNEGSKA (reference sequence). V was cut by 5 bases and J by 1 base, with 18 bases left in between. The CDR3 has 15 residues. Written as DNA, the CDR3 is TGCAGTGCTCCCCCGGCCTTCGGGAGTTCCTACGAGCAGTACTTC. Its translation is CSAPPAFGSSYEQYF.

Comments on this clonotype: This may be a read error: a much more frequent sequence differs by one nucleotide. The genes are TRBV2 and TRBJ1-5; D is possibly TRBD1 (5 bases). The CDR3 has 13 residues. The V end was cut by 8 bases, the J end by 0 bases, with 8 bases between. Germline values: CDR1 SNHLY, CDR2 FYNNEI. In DNA form, the CDR3 reads TGTGCCAGCGCCAGGGATAGCAATCAGCCCCAGCATTTT. It codes for CASARDSNQPQHF.

This clonotype was counted between two and nine times. The V call is TRBV6-1, the J call TRBJ2-5; 11 nucleotides line up with TRBD2. The CDR3 is 16 residues long. The germline V gene encodes CDR1 MNHNS and CDR2 SASEGT. J gave up 4 bases and V 10 bases, and 14 bases lay outside the gene matches. The CDR3: CATGGLAVPAGETQYF. The CDR3 DNA is TGTGCCACAGGGGGACTAGCGGTACCAGCAGGAGAGACCCAGTACTTC.

For this clonotype: A much larger clone is a single base away; this may be a read error. The chain recombines TRBV28 with TRBJ2-5; D remains ambiguous. The CDR3 loop spans 18 amino acids. The germline V and J ends were trimmed by 8 bases and 3 bases, with 28 bases remaining between them. Looked up from germline, CDR1 is MDHEN and CDR2 is SYDVKM. CDR3 DNA: TGTGCCAGCGGGCACATTCTGGGGTCGGCGGAATTGAAAGAGACCCAGTACTTC. Its translation: CASGHILGSAELKETQYF.

There are many counts of this clonotype. The chain carries TRBV20-1 and TRBJ1-6; D perhaps matches TRBD1 (6 bases). Germline values: CDR1 DFQATT, CDR2 SNEGSKA (reference sequence). This CDR3 contains 17 residues. V was shortened by 3 bases and J by 10 bases, with 25 bases between the two germline ends. This chain's CDR3 is CSASPGAGRSGQSPLHF. In DNA, the CDR3 is TGCAGTGCTAGCCCGGGGGCCGGTCGTAGTGGGCAGTCACCCCTCCACTTT.

The chain links TRBV29-1 to TRBJ2-7, with 8 bases lining up with TRBD1. The V gene end was trimmed by 4 bases and the J gene end by 7 bases; junction bases not matched to a gene: 12. The CDR3 consists of 14 residues. Germline V gives CDR1 SQVTM, CDR2 ANQGSEA. The CDR3 nucleotides are TGCAGCGTTGTCACCGGACAGGGAAGAGCTGAGCAGTACTTC. Translating gives CSVVTGQGRAEQYF.

This clonotype was detected a few times. The gene calls are TRBV12-3 or TRBV12-4 and TRBJ1-4; a weak D match, TRBD1 (6 bases). The length of the CDR3 is 15 residues. V was clipped by 8 bases and J by 4 bases, with 17 bases between them. The CDR3 DNA follows: TGTGCCAGCTCCGAGGGGGGGGGAATTAATGAAAAACTGTTTTTT. Its translation is CASSEGGGINEKLFF.

With respect to this clonotype: Germline is not matched at one junction end, which may reflect a read error. V usage is TRBV28 and J usage is TRBJ2-7; no reliable D call. The germline CDR1 and CDR2 sequences are MDHEN and SYDVKM. This CDR3 is 11 amino acids long. CDR3 DNA: TGTGCCAGCAGTCCCGCTTACGAGCGGTACTTC. It yields the protein CASSPAYERYF. Full variable domain (missing parts from reference TRBV28 and TRBJ2-7): DVKVTQSSRYLVKRTGEKVFLECVQDMDHENMFWYRQDPGLGLRLIYFSYDVKMKEKGDIPEGYSVSREKKERFSLILESASTNQTSMYLCASSPAYERYFGPGTRLTVT.

The chain links TRBV3-2 to TRBJ2-2; the table's D gene call, TRBD2, was not cross checked with the DNA. TRBV3-2 is an annotated pseudogene. The CDR3 contains 14 residues. This CDR3 is CASSRTQNTGELFF. The CDR3 DNA is TGTGCCAGCAGCCGGACTCAGAACACCGGGGAGCTGTTTTTT.

The DNA for the CDR3 is TGTGCCAGCAGCCAATTGCCAGACCATGGCTACACCTTC. Its translation is CASSQLPDHGYTF. The V call is TRBV16, the J call TRBJ1-2, with unresolved D. Looked up from germline, CDR1 is KGHSY and CDR2 is FQNENV. This CDR3 spans 13 amino acids. V was cut by 1 base and J by 6 bases, with 9 bases left in between.

The chain is built from TRBV7-3 and TRBJ2-5; no reliable D call. There are 13 residues in the CDR3. V was clipped by 6 bases and J by 5 bases, with 13 bases between them. CDR1 and CDR2 from the germline V gene are SGHTA and FQGTGA. This CDR3 reads CASSRTVEETQYF. In nucleotides, the CDR3 is TGTGCCAGCAGTAGGACGGTCGAGGAGACCCAGTACTTC.

DNA for the CDR3: TGCGCCAGCAGCTTGCGTGGTAGCGGGAGCTATGACATTCAGTACTTC. Amino acid sequence: CASSLRGSGSYDIQYF. The chain couples TRBV5-1 to TRBJ2-4, with 9 nucleotides matching TRBD2. CDR1 SGHRS and CDR2 YFSETQ come from the germline V gene. Germline trimming cut 1 base from V and 8 bases from J; bases unmatched to any gene: 10. CDR3 size: 16 residues.

This clonotype turned up a few times. This chain joins TRBV24-1 and TRBJ2-7; D is ambiguous. V lost 4 bases and J 2 bases, leaving 11 bases between the germline ends. The CDR3 consists of 14 residues. The germline V gene has CDR1 KGHDR and CDR2 SFDVKD. CDR3 region: CATSEKEFPYEQYF. CDR3 DNA: TGTGCCACCAGTGAGAAGGAGTTTCCCTACGAGCAGTACTTC.

This clonotype has only a few counts. V gene TRBV7-3 combines with J gene TRBJ2-2, with D maybe TRBD1 (6 bases). Trimming left V 1 base short and J 7 bases short, with 10 bases between. The CDR3 is 14 amino acids. CDR1 and CDR2 from the germline V gene are SGHTA and FQGTGA. The CDR3 DNA reads TGTGCCAGCAGCTTAATGGGACAAATCGGGGAGCTGTTTTTT. Residues: CASSLMGQIGELFF.

The V and J genes are TRBV20-1 and TRBJ1-1; D perhaps matches TRBD1 (6 bases). Looked up from germline, CDR1 is DFQATT and CDR2 is SNEGSKA (reference sequence). Trimming removed 3 bases from V and 0 bases from J, with 11 bases in between. The CDR3 runs 14 residues. CDR3 region: CSARTGLLNTEAFF. CDR3 nucleotides: TGCAGTGCTAGGACAGGACTTCTGAACACTGAAGCTTTCTTT.

This chain links TRBV30 with TRBJ1-1; perhaps TRBD1 as D (5 bases). Germline CDR1 GTSNPN, CDR2 SVGIG (reference sequence). The CDR3 runs to 14 residues. V was cut by 4 bases and J by 0 bases, with 12 bases left in between. CDR3 residues: CAWKGPQVNTEAFF. The CDR3 DNA reads TGTGCCTGGAAGGGTCCACAGGTGAACACTGAAGCTTTCTTT.

The chain links TRBV24-1 to TRBJ1-4; possible D gene TRBD1, 5 bases. The V end was cut by 0 bases, the J end by 12 bases, with 16 bases between. Germline assignment: CDR1 KGHDR and CDR2 SFDVKD. The CDR3 covers 15 residues. The CDR3 protein is CATSDLRDGRYELFF. CDR3 nucleotides: TGTGCCACCAGTGATTTGCGGGACGGAAGATACGAACTGTTTTTT.

This clonotype has a handful of counts. A single base separates this from a much larger clone, so it may be a read error. The V call is TRBV11-2, the J call TRBJ1-1; D uncertain. The germline V gene has CDR1 SGHAT and CDR2 FQNNGV. Trimming left V 1 base short and J 1 base short, with 4 bases between. This CDR3 has 13 amino acids. DNA for the CDR3: TGTGCCAGCAGCTTAGCCACGAACACTGAAGCTTTCTTT. Translated: CASSLATNTEAFF.

The chain joins TRBV15 to TRBJ1-2; D is uncertain. The CDR3 runs to 11 residues. Germline CDR1 is LNHNV and CDR2 is YYDKDF (reference sequence). V lost 1 base and J 10 bases, leaving 7 bases between the germline ends. For the CDR3, the DNA is TGTGCCACCAGCAGAGCCGGGTTCTACACCTTC. This gives the protein CATSRAGFYTF.

With regard to this clonotype: This may be a read error: a much more frequent sequence differs by one nucleotide. This chain connects TRBV15 to TRBJ2-7; tentative D call: TRBD2 (5 bases). Between the trimmed V and J ends, which lost 0 bases and 3 bases, there was a span of 6 bases. This CDR3 has 13 amino acids. Germline V gene sequence: CDR1 LNHNV, CDR2 YYDKDF (reference sequence). Here the CDR3 reads CATSRDAGYEQYF. As DNA, the CDR3 is TGTGCCACCAGCAGAGATGCGGGCTACGAGCAGTACTTC.

This clonotype appeared once. The J gene is TRBJ2-5, the V gene TRBV28, with 13 bases identical to TRBD2. J gave up 4 bases and V 9 bases, and 2 bases lay outside the gene matches. The CDR3 covers 13 residues. Germline V gene lookup returns CDR1 MDHEN and CDR2 SYDVKM. CDR3 sequence reads: CASRTSGGETQYF. DNA for the CDR3: TGTGCCAGTCGGACTAGCGGGGGAGAGACCCAGTACTTC.

This clonotype was observed many times. The chain carries TRBV7-2 and TRBJ2-7; 7 bases fit TRBD2. Germline V gene sequence: CDR1 SGHTA, CDR2 FQGNSA. The CDR3 runs to 15 residues. V shed 5 bases and J 4 bases; nucleotides not matched to a gene: 11. CDR3 region: CASSPLGAGSYEQYF. For the CDR3, the DNA is TGTGCCAGCAGCCCCCTAGGAGCGGGATCTTACGAGCAGTACTTC. The complete variable domain, with remaining parts taken from reference TRBV7-2 and TRBJ2-7, reads GAGVSQSPSNKVTEKGKDVELRCDPISGHTALYWYRQSLGQGLEFLIYFQGNSAPDKSGLPSDRFSAERTGGSVSTLTIQRTQQEDSAVYLCASSPLGAGSYEQYFGPGTRLTVT.

At least ten counts were recorded for this clonotype. The chain recombines TRBV29-1 with TRBJ1-1; D remains unclear. The CDR3 sequence is 11 residues long. Germline lookup yields CDR1 SQVTM and CDR2 ANQGSEA. With 4 bases removed from V and 1 base from J, the gap between germline ends came to 4 bases. The CDR3 reads CSVGKNTEAFF. Written as DNA, the CDR3 is TGCAGCGTTGGCAAGAACACTGAAGCTTTCTTT. Full variable domain (rest looked up from reference TRBV29-1 and TRBJ1-1): SAVISQKPSRDICQRGTSLTIQCQVDSQVTMMFWYRQQPGQSLTLIATANQGSEATYESGFVIDKFPISRPNLTFSTLTVSNMSPEDSSIYLCSVGKNTEAFFGQGTRLTVV.